The clone carrying this TCR beta chain occurred a few times. These data are taken from a study of beta chain features in type 1 diabetes. Study-wide context: In age, gender and cell yields, patients were similar to healthy donors. Across every sample, about 110 million sorted cells were examined in total.

V was clipped by 1 base and J by 1 base; unmatched bases: 9. This CDR3 has 18 amino acids. CDR1 is SGHVS, CDR2 FNYEAQ, per germline. The investigators reverse transcribed all of the isolated RNA, so they sequenced expressed TCRB transcripts. The study sequenced naive, central memory and regulatory T cell samples to an average of approximately 3.5 million reads. TCRdb's table, derived via immunoSEQ multiplex PCR, lists solely in-frame clones and lacks some. This repertoire shows about 200,000 clones, approximately 11% found once; its top ten account for over 1%. Cell sorting via CD45RO/CCR7/CD25/CD127/CD95/CD27 was performed to obtain CD4+ naive, central memory, regulatory and stem cell-like memory cells.

The J gene is TRBJ2-1, the V gene TRBV7-6, with 8 bases that match TRBD2. Input material: central memory CD4+ T cells from blood. This clonotype was obtained from a man aged 18-30 years in good health. The CDR3 nucleotides are TGTGCCAGCAGCTTAGTAAGCGGGAGTACAAGGTCCTACAATGAGCAGTTCTTC. Translated: CASSLVSGSTRSYNEQFF.